The 29 T cell receptor beta chains listed next were all sequenced from one sample in a study of T cells in Graves' hyperthyroidism and ophthalmopathy. Amplification targeted TCR beta CDR3 regions from RNA transcripts. TCR CDR3 regions were first amplified by RT-PCR with HTBI primers. TCRdb processed the multiplex PCR reads anew with MiXCR; each CDR3 protein has one entry. The profile covers under 750,000 distinct CDR3 sequences, with around 19% appearing a single time and 16% taken by the ten largest. The sequenced material came from blood. The source is a woman aged 50 to 65 with Graves' hyperthyroidism that later progressed to Graves' ophthalmopathy.

The chain recombines TRBV20-1 with TRBJ1-1; D remains ambiguous. Trimming took off 6 bases at V and 6 bases at J, with 11 bases between the two ends. The length of the CDR3 is 11 residues. The V gene's germline CDR1 is DFQATT and CDR2 SNEGSKA (reference sequence). The CDR3 region is CSARASPEAFF. Here the CDR3 DNA reads TGCAGTGCCCGGGCCTCACCTGAAGCTTTCTTT.

This clonotype appeared many times. This rearrangement joins TRBV7-2 to TRBJ1-5; 10 nucleotides agree with TRBD1. The CDR3 extends over 17 amino acids. CDR1 is SGHTA, CDR2 FQGNSA, per germline. V gave up 2 bases and J gave up 5 bases; unmatched junction bases: 9. This chain's CDR3 is CASSLIPLGTGDQPQHF. The CDR3 DNA sequence: TGTGCCAGCAGCTTAATACCCCTCGGGACAGGGGATCAGCCCCAGCATTTT.

The rearrangement uses TRBV27 and TRBJ2-3; D not certain. V lost 0 bases, J lost 6 bases, and 7 bases lay in between. The V gene's germline CDR1 is MNHEY and CDR2 SMNVEV (reference sequence). The CDR3 runs to 13 residues. In nucleotides, the CDR3 is TGTGCCAGCAGTTTATCGTTCTTTGATACGCAGTATTTT. Amino acids: CASSLSFFDTQYF.

The chain links TRBV6-2 or TRBV6-3 to TRBJ1-2; D is perhaps TRBD1 (5 bases). Germline V gives CDR1 MNHEY, CDR2 SVGEGT. This CDR3 spans 14 amino acids. V lost 2 bases to trimming and J lost 5 bases, with 12 bases between them. The CDR3 DNA sequence: TGTGCCAGCAGTTACGGGGGACGGTTATATGGCTACACCTTC. It codes for CASSYGGRLYGYTF.

This clonotype came up a few times. The chain combines TRBV29-1 with TRBJ1-1; 7 positions match TRBD1. V shed 2 bases, J shed 4 bases, and the junction held 4 bases outside the gene matches. CDR1 is SQVTM and CDR2 is ANQGSEA in the germline V gene. There are 13 residues in the CDR3. CDR3 amino acids: CSVERQGITEAFF. In nucleotides, the CDR3 is TGCAGCGTTGAAAGACAGGGAATCACTGAAGCTTTCTTT.

This clonotype was recorded many times. The V and J genes are TRBV12-3 or TRBV12-4 and TRBJ1-4; D perhaps matches TRBD1 (5 bases). The V and J ends lost 2 bases and 7 bases respectively, with 17 bases between them. This CDR3 region has 16 residues. The CDR3 bases are TGTGCCAGCAGTTTAACAGGACGGGGGTGGGGTGAAAAACTGTTTTTT. It specifies CASSLTGRGWGEKLFF.

This clonotype was seen ten or more times. The genes are TRBV5-1 and TRBJ2-2; D remains ambiguous. The CDR3 has 16 amino acids. Germline CDR1 reads SGHRS; CDR2 reads YFSETQ. Trimming removed 1 base from V and 4 bases from J, with 14 bases in between. The CDR3: CASSLLGSPGTGELFF. As DNA, the CDR3 is TGCGCCAGCAGCTTGCTGGGAAGTCCAGGCACCGGGGAGCTGTTTTTT.

This clonotype has a count of ten or more. The V gene is TRBV20-1, the J gene TRBJ1-1, with 7 bases lining up with TRBD1. J lost 4 bases, V lost 0 bases, and 11 bases had no gene match. Germline V lookup: CDR1 DFQATT, CDR2 SNEGSKA (reference sequence). The CDR3 covers 16 residues. The CDR3: CSARDGDKTGATEAFF. The CDR3 DNA follows: TGCAGTGCTAGAGATGGGGACAAAACAGGGGCCACTGAAGCTTTCTTT.

The chain couples TRBV7-9 to TRBJ1-1; D ambiguous. The V end was cut by 3 bases, the J end by 0 bases, with 11 bases between. Germline CDR1 reads SEHNR; CDR2 reads FQNEAQ (reference sequence). CDR3 length: 15 residues. Written as DNA, the CDR3 is TGTGCCAGCAGCTTTTCCTTTCAGATGAACACTGAAGCTTTCTTT. Residues: CASSFSFQMNTEAFF.

The table lists this clonotype with many counts. V and J are TRBV6-1 and TRBJ1-2; D unresolved. V gave up 1 base and J gave up 0 bases, with 9 bases separating them. Germline V gives CDR1 MNHNS, CDR2 SASEGT. CDR3 size: 15 residues. The chain's CDR3 is CASSEGPSPNYGYTF. CDR3 nucleotides: TGTGCCAGCAGTGAAGGGCCATCTCCTAACTATGGCTACACCTTC.

This clonotype was observed a few times. J is TRBJ2-5 and V is TRBV27; the D gene is possibly TRBD2 (7 bases). The V end lost 2 bases, the J end lost 5 bases, and 15 bases lay between the germline ends. Germline V CDR1 and CDR2: MNHEY, SMNVEV (reference sequence). The CDR3 runs to 15 residues. CDR3 nucleotides: TGTGCCAGCAGTTTAGTGGGGGGGGCCTGGGAGACCCAGTACTTC. As protein: CASSLVGGAWETQYF.

This chain joins TRBV12-5 and TRBJ1-1; 10 bases match TRBD1. The CDR3 extends over 14 amino acids. Germline V CDR1 and CDR2: LGHNT, FRNRAP. V shed 4 bases and J 5 bases; nucleotides not matched to a gene: 4. The DNA for the CDR3 is TGTGCTAGTGGTTCGGGACAGGGGTATACTGAAGCTTTCTTT. This gives the protein CASGSGQGYTEAFF. Full variable domain (remainder filled in from reference TRBV12-5 and TRBJ1-1): DARVTQTPRHKVTEMGQEVTMRCQPILGHNTVFWYRQTMMQGLELLAYFRNRAPLDDSGMPKDRFSAEMPDATLATLKIQPSEPRDSAVYFCASGSGQGYTEAFFGQGTRLTVV.

The J gene is TRBJ1-5, the V gene TRBV4-1, with D possibly being TRBD1 (5 bases). Per germline, CDR1 MGHRA and CDR2 YSYEKL. V was shortened by 3 bases and J by 2 bases, with 17 bases between the two germline ends. The length of the CDR3 is 17 residues. This CDR3 reads CASSHPGGGIGNQPQHF. The CDR3, as DNA: TGCGCCAGCAGCCACCCCGGGGGGGGTATCGGCAATCAGCCCCAGCATTTT.

The V and J genes are TRBV7-6 and TRBJ2-6, with 12 bases that match TRBD2. Germline V CDR1 and CDR2: SGHVS, FNYEAQ. The V and J ends lost 1 base and 3 bases, in that order; junction bases with no gene match: 7. This CDR3 region has 19 residues. CDR3 region: CASSLEFLAGGLGANVLTF. The CDR3 DNA reads TGTGCCAGCAGCTTAGAGTTCCTAGCGGGGGGGCTTGGGGCCAACGTCCTGACTTTC.

This clonotype was observed at least ten times. V gene TRBV6-2 or TRBV6-3 combines with J gene TRBJ2-1; D not certain. Trimming stripped 2 bases from V and 5 bases from J, with 1 base between. The CDR3 extends over 11 amino acids. Looked up from germline, CDR1 is MNHEY and CDR2 is SVGEGT. The CDR3 coding sequence is TGTGCCAGCAGTTACAACAATGAGCAGTTCTTC. Its protein product is CASSYNNEQFF.

V usage is TRBV12-3 or TRBV12-4 and J usage is TRBJ1-3; 10 nucleotides align to TRBD1. The CDR3 is 16 amino acids. V was pared by 6 bases and J by 6 bases, with 11 bases of the junction left unmatched. CDR3 sequence reads: CASSLTGGTEKNTIYF. For the CDR3, the DNA is TGTGCCAGCAGCCTGACAGGGGGCACGGAAAAAAACACCATATATTTT.

Many counts were recorded for this clonotype. V usage is TRBV20-1 and J usage is TRBJ2-5, with D perhaps being TRBD1 or TRBD2 (5 bases each). This CDR3 has 14 amino acids. Trimming cost V 4 bases and J 1 base, with 13 bases left between them. From germline, CDR1 is DFQATT and CDR2 SNEGSKA (reference sequence). The CDR3 loop reads CSAIWVGVQETQYF. In DNA, the CDR3 is TGCAGTGCTATATGGGTGGGGGTCCAAGAGACCCAGTACTTC.

V gene TRBV12-3 or TRBV12-4 combines with J gene TRBJ1-2, with no clear D. CDR3 length: 12 amino acids. Trimming cost V 5 bases and J 7 bases, with 11 bases left between them. The CDR3 nucleotides read TGTGCCAGCAGTCGAGGGTTGGGTGGCTACACCTTC. Translating it yields CASSRGLGGYTF.

This clonotype has more than one count but fewer than ten. The rearrangement joins TRBV20-1 to TRBJ2-6; the D gene is possibly TRBD1 (5 bases). This CDR3 has 14 amino acids. V dropped 3 bases and J dropped 2 bases, with 8 bases sitting between them. Germline-derived CDR1 and CDR2 are DFQATT and SNEGSKA (reference sequence). CDR3 region: CSARAGTGANVLTF. The DNA of the CDR3 is TGCAGTGCTAGGGCAGGGACTGGGGCCAACGTCCTGACTTTC.

In its sample, this clonotype was seen many times. V and J are TRBV2 and TRBJ2-7; 7 nucleotides line up with TRBD1. Germline CDR1 reads SNHLY; CDR2 reads FYNNEI. The CDR3 length is 13 residues. After removal of 3 bases from V and 5 bases from J, the junction contained 4 bases not matched to a gene. The CDR3 sequence is CASSDDRENEQYF. The CDR3 DNA reads as TGTGCCAGCAGTGATGACAGGGAAAACGAGCAGTACTTC.

In its sample, this clonotype was seen many times. The chain recombines TRBV7-6 with TRBJ1-6; D unclear. The CDR3 runs to 16 residues. Trimming pared 5 bases from V and 7 bases from J, leaving 18 bases between. The germline V gene encodes CDR1 SGHVS and CDR2 FNYEAQ. CDR3 nucleotides: TGTGCCAGCAGCCCACAAACCGGAGTTAGAAATTCACCCCTCCACTTT. This encodes CASSPQTGVRNSPLHF.

The chain joins TRBV6-1 to TRBJ2-2; unclear D gene. V dropped 3 bases and J dropped 1 base, with 9 bases sitting between them. There are 15 residues in the CDR3. Looked up from germline, CDR1 is MNHNS and CDR2 is SASEGT. This chain's CDR3 is CASSDQPGNTGELFF. The CDR3 DNA is TGTGCCAGCAGTGACCAGCCAGGGAACACCGGGGAGCTGTTTTTT.

This clonotype was recorded many times. The chain carries TRBV11-2 and TRBJ1-5; D call uncertain. The V and J ends lost 4 bases and 6 bases respectively, with 10 bases between them. The CDR3 runs to 13 residues. CDR1 and CDR2 (germline): SGHAT, FQNNGV. The CDR3 bases are TGTGCCAGCAGCTCGTCAAACGGTCAGCCCCAGCATTTT. It yields the protein CASSSSNGQPQHF.

This clonotype was found a few times. The V call is TRBV9, the J call TRBJ2-2, with D possibly being TRBD2 (6 bases). CDR3 length: 15 residues. CDR1 and CDR2 (germline): SGDLS, YYNGEE. Trimming removed 5 bases from V and 8 bases from J, with 19 bases in between. Here the CDR3 DNA reads TGTGCCAGCAGAGCTGGAGGGGCCTACCGGGGGGAGCTGTTTTTT. Amino acids: CASRAGGAYRGELFF.

This clonotype was picked up a small number of times. J is TRBJ1-6 and V is TRBV7-8; D unclear. Germline-derived CDR1 and CDR2 are SGHVS and FQNEAQ. This CDR3 is built from 15 residues. Trimming cost V 3 bases and J 8 bases, with 14 bases left between them. CDR3 DNA: TGTGCCAGCAGCTTGAGTGAAGCGTGGTATTCACCCCTCCACTTT. This codes for CASSLSEAWYSPLHF.

J is TRBJ2-7 and V is TRBV15; D is undetermined. The CDR3 sequence is 13 residues long. CDR1 is LNHNV, CDR2 YYDKDF, per germline (reference sequence). V was trimmed by 9 bases and J by 0 bases, leaving 12 bases between them. The CDR3 region has the DNA TGTGCCACGGGCGTATCCTTCTCCTACGAGCAGTACTTC. As protein: CATGVSFSYEQYF.

This clonotype was counted only a few times. This rearrangement joins TRBV9 to TRBJ2-1; TRBD2 matches at 8 bases. From germline, CDR1 is SGDLS and CDR2 YYNGEE. Trimming at V came to 6 bases and at J to 7 bases, leaving 12 bases not matched to a gene. The CDR3 has 15 amino acids. CDR3 residues: CASNPAGAAGNEQFF. The CDR3 DNA reads as TGTGCCAGCAATCCAGCGGGGGCCGCGGGGAATGAGCAGTTCTTC.

This clonotype was picked up many times. V is TRBV5-5 and J is TRBJ2-1, with TRBD2 identical over 7 bases. CDR3 size: 15 residues. Germline V gene lookup returns CDR1 SGHKS and CDR2 YYEKEE (reference sequence). The trim removed 7 bases at V and 4 bases at J, leaving 11 bases unmatched. CDR3 in DNA: TGTGCCAGCTCCAGCACCGGGACTATATACAATGAGCAGTTCTTC. Its translation is CASSSTGTIYNEQFF.

This clonotype was recorded a few times. The V gene is TRBV29-1, the J gene TRBJ1-1; TRBD1 might be the D (6 bases). In germline, CDR1 is SQVTM, CDR2 ANQGSEA. Trimming cost V 2 bases and J 1 base, with 11 bases left between them. This CDR3 has 14 residues. The DNA of the CDR3 is TGCAGCGTTGAAATCGTAGGGGGGAACACTGAAGCTTTCTTT. Protein sequence: CSVEIVGGNTEAFF.